This T cell receptor beta chain was profiled in a study of blood T cell repertoires in COVID-19. Per the study methods: Amplification of reference gene primers was used by the study to estimate nucleated cell counts. Using immunoSEQ multiplex PCR, the repertoire was profiled, and TCRdb retains in-frame clones only, with some absent. From that table come the V and J calls and clone size; the DNA was used to work out D and trimming. The repertoire holds hundreds of thousands of clones, with approximately 92% as singletons. Resolution of symptoms, clearance, or two negative PCRs was present in recovered Cohort 3 donors. This receptor was obtained from a man aged 25-45 years who had recovered from COVID-19. The sequenced material came from PBMCs or T cells enriched from blood (not recorded which).

The CDR3 protein is CASSLGLGSLMLEQYF. CDR3 DNA sequence: TGCGCCAGCAGCTTGGGGCTAGGGAGCCTCATGTTAGAGCAGTACTTC. The rearrangement links TRBV5-1 to TRBJ2-7, with a possible D match to TRBD2 (5 bases). The CDR3 extends over 16 amino acids. CDR1 is SGHRS, CDR2 YFSETQ, per germline. V lost 0 bases, J lost 7 bases, and 20 bases lay in between. The full variable domain, completed using reference TRBV5-1 and TRBJ2-7, is KAGVTQTPRYLIKTRGQQVTLSCSPISGHRSVSWYQQTPGQGLQFLFEYFSETQRNKGNFPGRFSGRQFSNSRSEMNVSTLELGDSALYLCASSLGLGSLMLEQYFGPGTRLTVT.